This T cell receptor beta chain is drawn from a study of T cell responses to AZD1222 COVID-19 vaccine. About the research overall: Pooling of second doses given at about 4 or about 12 weeks was done. Regarding the study as a whole: The donors showed a predominance of white British ancestry and of females, with possible underestimation of clonal diversity. Nearly half of unique spike-specific TCRs reportedly avoided B.1.351 and B.1.1.7 mutated regions.

The CDR3 extends over 13 amino acids. Trimming took 7 bases from V and 3 from J, leaving 12 bases between them. Germline loops: CDR1 LNHDA, CDR2 SQIVND (reference sequence). About this clone: The antigen remains unidentified.

The protocol was immunoSEQ multiplex PCR, while the TCRdb copy is restricted to in-frame clones and leaves out a portion. The repertoire holds about 55,000 clones, with around 92% as singletons. This sequence was found in an adult in good health. This chain joins TRBV19 and TRBJ1-2, with D maybe TRBD1 (5 bases). The sequencing here drew on peripheral blood, taken on day 0 of AZD1222 vaccination. For the CDR3, the DNA is TGTGCCAGTACGGGGGGAACGCACTATGGCTACACCTTC. Amino acid sequence: CASTGGTHYGYTF.